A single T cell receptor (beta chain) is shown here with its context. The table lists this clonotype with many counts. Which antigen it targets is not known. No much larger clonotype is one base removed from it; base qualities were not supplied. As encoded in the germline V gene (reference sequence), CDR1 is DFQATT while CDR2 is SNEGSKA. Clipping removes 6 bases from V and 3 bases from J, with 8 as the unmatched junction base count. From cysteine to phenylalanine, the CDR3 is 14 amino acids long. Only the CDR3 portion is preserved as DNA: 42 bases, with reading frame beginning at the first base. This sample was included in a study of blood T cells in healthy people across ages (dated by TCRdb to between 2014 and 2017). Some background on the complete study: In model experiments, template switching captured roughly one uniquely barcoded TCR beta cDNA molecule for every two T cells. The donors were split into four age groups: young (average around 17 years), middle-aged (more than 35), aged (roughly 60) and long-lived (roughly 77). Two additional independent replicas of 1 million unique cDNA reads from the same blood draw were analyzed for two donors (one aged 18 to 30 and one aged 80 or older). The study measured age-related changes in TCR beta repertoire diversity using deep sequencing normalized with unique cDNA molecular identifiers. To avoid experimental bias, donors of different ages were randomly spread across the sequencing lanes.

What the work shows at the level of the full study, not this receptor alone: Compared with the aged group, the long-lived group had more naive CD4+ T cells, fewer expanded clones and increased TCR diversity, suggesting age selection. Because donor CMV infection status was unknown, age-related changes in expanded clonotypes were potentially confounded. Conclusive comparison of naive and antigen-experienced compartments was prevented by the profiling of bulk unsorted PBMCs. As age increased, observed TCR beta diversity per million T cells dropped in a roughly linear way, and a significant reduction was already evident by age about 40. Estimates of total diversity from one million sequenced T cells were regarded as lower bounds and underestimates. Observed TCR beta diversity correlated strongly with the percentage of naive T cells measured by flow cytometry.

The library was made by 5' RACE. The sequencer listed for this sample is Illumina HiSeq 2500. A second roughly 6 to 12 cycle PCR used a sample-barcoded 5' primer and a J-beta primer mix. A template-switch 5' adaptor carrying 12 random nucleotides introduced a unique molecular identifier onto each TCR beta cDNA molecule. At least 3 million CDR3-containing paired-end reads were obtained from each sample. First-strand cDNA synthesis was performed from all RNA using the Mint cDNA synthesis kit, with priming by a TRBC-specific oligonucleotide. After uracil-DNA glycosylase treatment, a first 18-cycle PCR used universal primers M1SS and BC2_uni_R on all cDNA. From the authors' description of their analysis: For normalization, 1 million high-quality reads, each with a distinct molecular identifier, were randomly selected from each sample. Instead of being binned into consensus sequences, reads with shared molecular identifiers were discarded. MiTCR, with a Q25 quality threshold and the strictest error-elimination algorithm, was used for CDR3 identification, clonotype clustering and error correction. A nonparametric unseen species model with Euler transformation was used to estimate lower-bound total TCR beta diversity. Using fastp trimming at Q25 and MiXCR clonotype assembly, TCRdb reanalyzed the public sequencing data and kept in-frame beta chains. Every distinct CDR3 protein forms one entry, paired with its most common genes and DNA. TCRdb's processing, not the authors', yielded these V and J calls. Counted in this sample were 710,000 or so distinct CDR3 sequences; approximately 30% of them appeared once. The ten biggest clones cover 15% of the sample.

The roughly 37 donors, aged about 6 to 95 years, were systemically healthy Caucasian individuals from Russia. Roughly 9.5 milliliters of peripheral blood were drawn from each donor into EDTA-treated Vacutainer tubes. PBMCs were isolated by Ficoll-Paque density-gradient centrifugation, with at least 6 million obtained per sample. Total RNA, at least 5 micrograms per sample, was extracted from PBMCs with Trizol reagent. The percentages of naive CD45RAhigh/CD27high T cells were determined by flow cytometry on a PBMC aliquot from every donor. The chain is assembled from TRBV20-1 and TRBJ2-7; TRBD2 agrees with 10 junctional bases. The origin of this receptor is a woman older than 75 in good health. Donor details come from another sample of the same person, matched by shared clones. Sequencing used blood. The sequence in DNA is TGCAGTGCCATGCCTAGCGGGGGAAACTACGAGCAGTACTTC. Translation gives CSAMPSGGNYEQYF.